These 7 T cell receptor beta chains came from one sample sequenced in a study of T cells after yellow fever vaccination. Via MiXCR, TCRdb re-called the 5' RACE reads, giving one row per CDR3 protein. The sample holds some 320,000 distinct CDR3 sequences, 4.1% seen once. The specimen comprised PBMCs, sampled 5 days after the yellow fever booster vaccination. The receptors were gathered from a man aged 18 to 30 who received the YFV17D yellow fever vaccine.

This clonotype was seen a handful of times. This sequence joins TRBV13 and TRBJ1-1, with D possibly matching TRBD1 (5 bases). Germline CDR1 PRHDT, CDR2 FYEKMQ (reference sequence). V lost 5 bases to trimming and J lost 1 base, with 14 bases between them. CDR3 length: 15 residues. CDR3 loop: CASSTWGWGNTEAFF. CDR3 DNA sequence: TGTGCCAGCAGCACCTGGGGCTGGGGGAACACTGAAGCTTTCTTT.

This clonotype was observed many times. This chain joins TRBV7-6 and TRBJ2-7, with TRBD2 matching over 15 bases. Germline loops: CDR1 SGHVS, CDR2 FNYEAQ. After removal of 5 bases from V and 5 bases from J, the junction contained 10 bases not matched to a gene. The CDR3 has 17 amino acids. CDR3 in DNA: TGTGCCAGCAGCCCCTCCCGGGGACTAGCGGGGGGTCACGAGCAGTACTTC. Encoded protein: CASSPSRGLAGGHEQYF.

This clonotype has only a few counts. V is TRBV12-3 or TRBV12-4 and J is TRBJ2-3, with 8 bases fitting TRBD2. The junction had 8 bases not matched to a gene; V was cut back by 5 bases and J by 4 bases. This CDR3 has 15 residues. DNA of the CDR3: TGTGCCAGCAGTCAAGGACTAGCTGGGGCAGATACGCAGTATTTT. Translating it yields CASSQGLAGADTQYF.

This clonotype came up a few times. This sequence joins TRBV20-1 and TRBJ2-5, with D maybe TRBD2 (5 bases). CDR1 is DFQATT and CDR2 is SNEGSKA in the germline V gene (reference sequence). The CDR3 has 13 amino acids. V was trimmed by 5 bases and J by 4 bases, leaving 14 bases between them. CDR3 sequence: CSAQTASPETQYF. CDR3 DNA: TGCAGTGCTCAGACGGCTAGCCCAGAGACCCAGTACTTC.

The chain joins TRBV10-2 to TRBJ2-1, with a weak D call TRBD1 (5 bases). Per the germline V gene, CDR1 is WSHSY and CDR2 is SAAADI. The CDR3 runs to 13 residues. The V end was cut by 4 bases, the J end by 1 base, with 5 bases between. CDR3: CASSGTSYNEQFF. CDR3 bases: TGCGCCAGCAGTGGGACATCCTACAATGAGCAGTTCTTC.

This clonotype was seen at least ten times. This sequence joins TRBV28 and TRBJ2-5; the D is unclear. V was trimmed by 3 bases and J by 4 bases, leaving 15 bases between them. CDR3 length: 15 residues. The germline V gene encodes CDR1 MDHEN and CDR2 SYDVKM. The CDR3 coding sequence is TGTGCCAGCAGTTTTACCCTTGGGTTTGTAGAGACCCAGTACTTC. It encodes CASSFTLGFVETQYF.

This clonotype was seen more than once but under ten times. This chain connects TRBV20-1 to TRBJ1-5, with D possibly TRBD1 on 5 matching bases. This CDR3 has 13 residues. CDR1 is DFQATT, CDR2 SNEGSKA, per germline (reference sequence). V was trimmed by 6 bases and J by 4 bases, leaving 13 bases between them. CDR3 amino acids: CSAEGGGNQPQHF. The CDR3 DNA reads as TGCAGTGCCGAGGGCGGGGGGAATCAGCCCCAGCATTTT.